A selection of T cell receptor beta chains follows, all from one sample in a study of blood T cell repertoires in COVID-19. Here immunoSEQ multiplex PCR was the method, and the copy in TCRdb shows in-frame clones only, minus some. The sample consists of over 200,000 clones, about 83% of them appearing once. Sequencing used peripheral blood. The receptors were sampled from a man in his 60s who had recovered from COVID-19. CDR3s include the opening cysteine and the closing phenylalanine or tryptophan.

CASSTTQAGVGNEQFF | TRBV19
CASSGRLGVAQYF | TRBV3-1/TRBV3-2
CASSKGWRVYGYTF | TRBV21-1
CASAGGDRVEAFF | TRBV6-1
CATSMDRGREKLFF | TRBV15
CASKWGRPHNQPQHF | TRBV2
CASSYYFQGAGELFF | TRBV6-2/TRBV6-3
CASSLGGTTNTEAFF | TRBV5-1
CASTQGADTQYF | TRBV19
CASSLSRGDTQYF | TRBV27
CASSSGDSYNSPLHF | TRBV11-3
CASSREGGYTF | TRBV7-9
CASRETGSDTQYF | TRBV28
CASSFTIYEQYF | TRBV6-2/TRBV6-3
CASSLRGGSGPYNEQFF | TRBV11-2
CASSRLAGNTGELFF | TRBV3-1/TRBV3-2
CAISHRPTNREVNYGYTF | TRBV10-3
CASGLVENQPQHF | TRBV12-5
CASSPNTDRANTGELFF | TRBV11-2
CASSPGPVLPQHF | TRBV6-5
CASSLGGQVYGYTF | TRBV28
CASRVTGIGNTIYF | TRBV2
CASSGGQGARSGNQPQHF | TRBV7-9